This T cell receptor beta chain was documented in a study of blood T cell repertoires in COVID-19. Study details: Whether acute or convalescent, the COVID-19 samples came from the United States, Italy and Spain. PBMCs, B-cell-depleted T cells, or T cells were the source of the cDNA or gDNA that made up the material.

In Cohort 3, a recovered donor had either two negative PCRs, clearance, or symptom resolution. Germline assignment: CDR1 DFQATT and CDR2 SNEGSKA (reference sequence). The V end lost 3 bases, the J end lost 5 bases, and 13 bases lay between the germline ends. The CDR3 loop spans 14 amino acids. Method: immunoSEQ multiplex PCR; TCRdb's copy keeps in-frame clones and lacks some. In the table there are under 200,000 clones, approximately 88% of which are singletons. Sample: PBMCs or T cells enriched from blood (not recorded which). The clonotype originates from a woman in her sixties who had recovered from COVID-19. V usage is TRBV20-1 and J usage is TRBJ2-2; possibly TRBD2 for D (5 bases). CDR3 protein: CSASPPGGTGELFF. In DNA form, the CDR3 reads TGCAGTGCTAGTCCGCCAGGAGGAACCGGGGAGCTGTTTTTT.